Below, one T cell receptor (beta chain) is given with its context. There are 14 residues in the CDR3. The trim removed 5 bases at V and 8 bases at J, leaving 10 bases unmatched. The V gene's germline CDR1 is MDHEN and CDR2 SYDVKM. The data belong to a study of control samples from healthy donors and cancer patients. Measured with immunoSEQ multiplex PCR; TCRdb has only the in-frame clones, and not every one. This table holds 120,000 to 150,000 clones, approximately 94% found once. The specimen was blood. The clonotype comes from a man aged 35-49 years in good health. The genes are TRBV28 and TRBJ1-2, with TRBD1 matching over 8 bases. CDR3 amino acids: CASSPMTGVGGYTF. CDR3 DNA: TGTGCCAGCAGTCCTATGACAGGGGTTGGGGGCTACACCTTC.